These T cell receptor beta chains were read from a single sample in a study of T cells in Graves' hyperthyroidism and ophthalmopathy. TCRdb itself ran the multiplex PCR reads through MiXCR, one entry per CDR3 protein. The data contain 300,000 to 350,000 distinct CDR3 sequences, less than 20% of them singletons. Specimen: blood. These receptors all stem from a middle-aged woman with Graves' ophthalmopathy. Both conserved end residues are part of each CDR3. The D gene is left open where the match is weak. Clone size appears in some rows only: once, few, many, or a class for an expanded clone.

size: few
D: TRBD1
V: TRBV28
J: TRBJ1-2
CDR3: CASRRTGGGSSSSYTF
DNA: TGTGCCAGCAGAAGGACAGGGGGCGGATCCTCTTCCTCCTACACCTTC

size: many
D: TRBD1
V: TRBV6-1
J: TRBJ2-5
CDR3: CASSLTGGPQETQYF
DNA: TGTGCCAGCAGCCTTACAGGGGGGCCCCAAGAGACCCAGTACTTC

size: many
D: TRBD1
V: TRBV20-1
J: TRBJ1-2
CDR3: CSARGGQGAYGYTF
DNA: TGCAGTGCTAGGGGGGGACAGGGGGCCTATGGCTACACCTTC

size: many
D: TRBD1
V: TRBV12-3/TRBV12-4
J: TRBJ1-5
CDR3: CASSLRGLRGSNNQPQHF
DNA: TGTGCCAGCAGTTTAAGGGGGCTCAGGGGGTCTAACAATCAGCCCCAGCATTTT

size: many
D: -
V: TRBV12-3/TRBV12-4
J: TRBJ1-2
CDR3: CASSLRGGGYGYTF
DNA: TGTGCCAGCAGTTTAAGGGGCGGAGGGTATGGCTACACCTTC

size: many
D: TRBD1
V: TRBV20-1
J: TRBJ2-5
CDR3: CSAMATIPRGETQYF
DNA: TGCAGTGCTATGGCCACCATCCCCAGGGGGGAGACCCAGTACTTC

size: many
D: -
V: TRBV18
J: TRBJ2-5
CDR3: CASSPERETQYF
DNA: TGTGCCAGCTCACCAGAGAGGGAGACCCAGTACTTC

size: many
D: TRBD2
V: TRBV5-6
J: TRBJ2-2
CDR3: CASSHIGLAGGRSNTGELFF
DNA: TGTGCCAGCAGCCATATTGGGCTAGCGGGAGGGAGGTCGAACACCGGGGAGCTGTTTTTT

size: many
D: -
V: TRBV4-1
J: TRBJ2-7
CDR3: CASSHRPIVAYEQYF
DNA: TGCGCCAGCAGCCATAGGCCCATAGTTGCCTACGAGCAGTACTTC

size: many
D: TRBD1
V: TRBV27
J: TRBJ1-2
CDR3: CASSSDRGRFYGYTF
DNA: TGTGCCAGCAGTTCGGACAGGGGGCGGTTCTATGGCTACACCTTC

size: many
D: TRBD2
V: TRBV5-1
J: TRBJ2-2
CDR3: CASSLWTSGRAGELFF
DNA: TGCGCCAGCAGCTTATGGACTAGCGGGAGGGCCGGGGAGCTGTTTTTT

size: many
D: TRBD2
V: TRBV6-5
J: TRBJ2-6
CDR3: CASSYSRGGGGANVLTF
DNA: TGTGCCAGCAGTTACTCTCGGGGGGGCGGTGGGGCCAACGTCCTGACTTTC

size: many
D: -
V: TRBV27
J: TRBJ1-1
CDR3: CASSSSGTFPFTEAFF
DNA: TGTGCCAGCAGTTCATCCGGGACATTTCCCTTCACTGAAGCTTTCTTT

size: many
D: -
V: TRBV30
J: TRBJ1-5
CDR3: CAWSRQGRSNQPQHF
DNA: TGTGCCTGGAGTAGGCAGGGTCGTAGCAATCAGCCCCAGCATTTT

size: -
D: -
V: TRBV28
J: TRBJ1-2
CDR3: CASSQTPHYGYTF
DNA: TGTGCCAGCAGTCAAACTCCGCACTATGGCTACACCTTC

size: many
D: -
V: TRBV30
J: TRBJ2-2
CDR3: CASQIRTGELFF
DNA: TGTGCCTCACAAATCCGGACCGGGGAGCTGTTTTTT

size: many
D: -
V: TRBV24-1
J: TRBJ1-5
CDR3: CATSVGGRDNQPQHF
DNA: TGTGCCACCAGTGTAGGAGGAAGGGACAATCAGCCCCAGCATTTT

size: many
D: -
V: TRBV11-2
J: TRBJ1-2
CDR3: CASSLVFSTGRQKHGYTF
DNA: TGTGCCAGCAGCTTAGTTTTTTCTACGGGCAGACAAAAGCATGGCTACACCTTC

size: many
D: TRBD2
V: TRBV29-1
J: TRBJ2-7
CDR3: CSAGGSKTSGKSYEQYF
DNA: TGCAGCGCTGGGGGCTCGAAAACTAGCGGGAAGAGCTACGAGCAGTACTTC

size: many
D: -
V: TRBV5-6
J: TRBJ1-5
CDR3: CASSTYNQPQHF
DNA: TGTGCCAGCAGCACGTATAATCAGCCCCAGCATTTT

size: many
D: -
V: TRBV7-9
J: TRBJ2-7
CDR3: CASSLGPPRDYEQYF
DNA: TGTGCCAGCAGCTTAGGACCCCCCAGGGATTACGAGCAGTACTTC

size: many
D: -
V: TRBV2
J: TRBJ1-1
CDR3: CATRTRGGYTEAFF
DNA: TGTGCCACGCGTACACGAGGGGGATACACTGAAGCTTTCTTT

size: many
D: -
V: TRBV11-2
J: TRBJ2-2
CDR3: CASSLDSTGELFF
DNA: TGTGCCAGCAGCTTAGATTCTACCGGGGAGCTGTTTTTT

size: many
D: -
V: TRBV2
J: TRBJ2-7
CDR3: CASSVPVGSTYEQYF
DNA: TGTGCCAGCAGTGTCCCGGTGGGATCTACCTACGAGCAGTACTTC

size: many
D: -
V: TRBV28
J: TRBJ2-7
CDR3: CASSRDIPYEQYF
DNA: TGTGCCAGCAGTCGGGACATCCCCTACGAGCAGTACTTC

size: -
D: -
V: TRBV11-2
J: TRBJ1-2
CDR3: CASSTQRAVPKSTF
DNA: TGTGCCAGCAGCACTCAACGGGCGGTTCCGAAATCTACCTTC

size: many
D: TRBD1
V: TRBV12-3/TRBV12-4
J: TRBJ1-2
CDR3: CASGRGNYGYTF
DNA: TGTGCCAGCGGCAGGGGGAACTATGGCTACACCTTC

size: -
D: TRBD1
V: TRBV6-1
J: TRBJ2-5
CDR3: CASTPTTLGGKRESQYF
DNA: TGTGCCAGCACCCCTACGACGTTAGGGGGCAAGCGCGAGTCCCAGTACTTC